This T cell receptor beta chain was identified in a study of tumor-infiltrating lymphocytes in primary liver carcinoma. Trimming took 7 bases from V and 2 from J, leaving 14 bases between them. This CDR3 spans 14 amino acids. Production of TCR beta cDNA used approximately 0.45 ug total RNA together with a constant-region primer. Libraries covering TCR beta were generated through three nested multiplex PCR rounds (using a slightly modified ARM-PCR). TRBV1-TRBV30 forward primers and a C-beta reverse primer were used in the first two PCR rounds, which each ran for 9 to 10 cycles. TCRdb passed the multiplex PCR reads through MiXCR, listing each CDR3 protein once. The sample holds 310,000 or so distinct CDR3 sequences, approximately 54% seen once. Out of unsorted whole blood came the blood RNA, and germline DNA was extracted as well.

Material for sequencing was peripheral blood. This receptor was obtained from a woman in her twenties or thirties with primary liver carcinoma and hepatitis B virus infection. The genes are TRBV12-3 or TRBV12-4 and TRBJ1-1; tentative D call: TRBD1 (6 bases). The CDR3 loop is CASTSWTVNTEAFF. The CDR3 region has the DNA TGTGCCAGCACTTCCTGGACAGTTAACACTGAAGCTTTCTTT.